Each of the 11 T cell receptor beta chains below was sequenced from the same sample in a study of blood T cell repertoires in COVID-19. Sequenced by immunoSEQ multiplex PCR; TCRdb stores in-frame clones only, minus some. The sample yields approximately 99,000 clones, around 88% seen once. Sequencing was carried out using peripheral blood. These receptors came from a man aged 45 to 65 with COVID-19, enrolled during active disease.

The rearrangement uses TRBV4-2 and TRBJ2-7; TRBD1 aligns across 7 bases. The germline CDR1 and CDR2 sequences are LGHNA and YNFKEQ. The J segment lost 3 bases and the V segment lost 0 bases, leaving 14 bases of the junction unmatched. The CDR3 spans 18 residues. In nucleotides, the CDR3 is TGTGCCAGCAGCCAAGATCTAGGGCACGGGACAGCAGTCTACGAGCAGTACTTC. Protein: CASSQDLGHGTAVYEQYF.

In its sample, this clone was seen once. V is TRBV9 and J is TRBJ2-3, with D maybe TRBD1 (5 bases). The CDR3 runs 15 residues. The germline V gene has CDR1 SGDLS and CDR2 YYNGEE. The V and J ends lost 2 bases and 3 bases respectively, with 13 bases between them. The CDR3 DNA sequence: TGTGCCAGCAGCGTCCGACCCCAGGGAACAGATACGCAGTATTTT. Amino acid sequence: CASSVRPQGTDTQYF.

The chain joins TRBV5-1 to TRBJ1-3; D not certain. The germline gives CDR1 SGHRS, CDR2 YFSETQ. There are 15 residues in the CDR3. V lost 4 bases, J lost 2 bases, and 13 bases lay in between. In DNA, the CDR3 is TGCGCCAGCAGCCTCACGGGAGGGACTGGAAACACCATATATTTT. As protein: CASSLTGGTGNTIYF.

The genes are TRBV7-8 and TRBJ2-2; 11 positions match TRBD2. From germline, CDR1 is SGHVS and CDR2 FQNEAQ. The CDR3 covers 17 residues. Trimming took 1 base from V and 6 from J; bases not matched to a gene: 7. CDR3 amino acids: CASSLVALAGGAGELFF. The CDR3 DNA follows: TGTGCCAGCAGCTTAGTTGCCCTAGCGGGGGGTGCCGGGGAGCTGTTTTTT.

Notes on this clone: One junction end disagrees with the germline gene, perhaps due to a read error. The chain recombines TRBV5-4 with TRBJ2-4; TRBD1 might be the D (6 bases). The CDR3 has 13 amino acids. CDR1 and CDR2 (germline): SGHNT, YYREEE (reference sequence). CDR3 in DNA: TGTGCCAGCAGCTTGGAGGGGTCACAGGGTGGGGACTTC. Its translation is CASSLEGSQGGDF.

Notes on this clone: The sample carries other DNA sequences with the same CDR3. The chain couples TRBV11-2 to TRBJ1-5; D gene uncertain. The CDR3 consists of 13 residues. V gave up 0 bases and J gave up 6 bases, with 6 bases separating them. The germline V gene encodes CDR1 SGHAT and CDR2 FQNNGV. The CDR3 DNA follows: TGTGCCAGCAGCTTAGATAGAAGTCAGCCCCAGCATTTT. Amino acids: CASSLDRSQPQHF.

In this sample, this clone turned up a few times. The V call is TRBV6-5, the J call TRBJ2-7; D possibly corresponds to TRBD2 (6 bases). The V end was cut by 5 bases, the J end by 3 bases, with 14 bases between. From germline, CDR1 is MNHEY and CDR2 SVGAGI. The CDR3 loop spans 14 amino acids. This CDR3 is CASSPGSSGYEQYF. CDR3 DNA sequence: TGTGCCAGCAGTCCCGGAAGTAGCGGCTACGAGCAGTACTTC.

This chain joins TRBV11-2 and TRBJ2-3, with TRBD2 matching over 16 bases. The CDR3 extends over 17 amino acids. Trimming removed 3 bases from V and 6 bases from J; junction bases left unmatched: 6. Germline V CDR1 and CDR2: SGHAT, FQNNGV. The CDR3 loop reads CASSLGTSGGAADTQYF. The CDR3, as DNA: TGTGCCAGCAGCTTGGGGACTAGCGGGGGGGCAGCGGATACGCAGTATTTT.

The chain joins TRBV27 to TRBJ2-3, with TRBD2 matching over 7 bases. Germline trimming cut 2 bases from V and 2 bases from J; bases unmatched to any gene: 13. The CDR3 spans 18 residues. CDR1 MNHEY and CDR2 SMNVEV come from the germline V gene (reference sequence). DNA for the CDR3: TGTGCCAGCAGTTTAGGGACTACCCCAACAGCGTACACAGATACGCAGTATTTT. Amino acids: CASSLGTTPTAYTDTQYF.

The chain employs TRBV18 and TRBJ1-4, with TRBD1 matching over 8 bases. V was pared by 1 base and J by 7 bases, with 11 bases of the junction left unmatched. The CDR3 is 17 residues long. Germline V gene data show CDR1 as KGHSH and CDR2 as LQKENI. The CDR3 DNA sequence: TGTGCCAGCTCACCACTCAACCAGGGGGCCACGAGTGAAAAACTGTTTTTT. Protein sequence: CASSPLNQGATSEKLFF.

The chain combines TRBV19 with TRBJ1-4, with D unclear. Trimming cost V 5 bases and J 1 base, with 17 bases left between them. Germline assignment: CDR1 LNHDA and CDR2 SQIVND (reference sequence). This CDR3 contains 17 residues. The CDR3 coding sequence is TGTGCCAGTAGTCCCGAAAATATACAGCAAACTAATGAAAAACTGTTTTTT. Its protein is CASSPENIQQTNEKLFF.